This T cell receptor (beta chain) was sequenced during a study of OX40 agonist ivuxolimab in advanced cancers. Turning to the study itself: Every 2 weeks, patients received ivuxolimab intravenously, dosed at 0.01 to 10 mg/kg. Study conclusions and caveats: Circulating CD4+ and CD8+ T cells showed clonal expansion by week 6 at 0.1 to 3.0 mg/kg.

As regards this clone: Its antigen is as yet unknown.

Anyone with autoimmune disease history or systemic immunosuppression was excluded. The germline V gene has CDR1 SGHRS and CDR2 YFSETQ. The CDR3 loop spans 15 amino acids. V was cut by 5 bases and J by 4 bases, with 13 bases left in between. Some clones are missing from TCRdb's copy, which holds only in-frame ones; the method was immunoSEQ multiplex PCR. The profile covers tens of thousands of clones, with roughly 90% appearing a single time and under 1% taken by the ten largest. Sequencing used CD4+ or CD8+ T cells sorted from blood, obtained in a trial of the OX40 agonist ivuxolimab. The J gene is TRBJ2-6, the V gene TRBV5-1; D uncertain. The sequence derives from an adult with an advanced solid tumor such as melanoma, head and neck, liver or kidney cancer. CDR3 nucleotide sequence: TGCGCCAGCAGTATGGGCCAATCCGGGGCCAACGTCCTGACTTTC. Protein sequence: CASSMGQSGANVLTF.